A selection of T cell receptor beta chains follows, all from one sample in a study of cytomegalovirus exposure and HLA in healthy donors. Sequencing was performed with immunoSEQ multiplex PCR; in TCRdb, only in-frame clones are kept and a portion is missing. The table has approximately 100,000 clones, 75% seen once; the top ten hold 2.5%. Sequencing was carried out using PBMCs. These receptors were obtained from a man in his forties in good health and CMV-seronegative. Both conserved end residues are part of each CDR3. Each record gives: J gene, D gene, V gene, clone size, CDR3 protein, CDR3 DNA. The D gene is left open where the match is weak. Some rows mark clone size as missing; the rest say once, few, many or name a class of expanded clone.

J: TRBJ2-5
D: TRBD2
V: TRBV5-1
size: .
CDR3: CASSLEGRISGDLRETQYF
DNA: TGCGCCAGCAGCTTGGAGGGGCGGATTAGCGGGGACCTCCGGGAGACCCAGTACTTC

J: TRBJ2-6
D: TRBD1
V: TRBV7-8
size: .
CDR3: CASSGQGTGANVLTF
DNA: TGTGCCAGCAGCGGACAGGGGACCGGGGCCAACGTCCTGACTTTC

J: TRBJ1-6
D: .
V: TRBV25-1
size: .
CDR3: CASSEQGWGSPLHF
DNA: TGTGCCAGCAGTGAACAGGGTTGGGGATCACCCCTCCACTTT

J: TRBJ2-2
D: TRBD1
V: TRBV18
size: .
CDR3: CASSPLRTGDTGELFF
DNA: TGTGCCAGCTCACCCCTGAGGACAGGGGACACCGGGGAGCTGTTTTTT

J: TRBJ2-1
D: .
V: TRBV4-1
size: .
CDR3: CASSQEGAGRRNEQFF
DNA: TGCGCCAGCAGCCAAGAAGGGGCAGGGCGCCGCAATGAGCAGTTCTTC

J: TRBJ1-2
D: TRBD1
V: TRBV2
size: few
CDR3: CASRPDRPSYGYTF
DNA: TGTGCCAGCAGACCGGACAGGCCGAGCTATGGCTACACCTTC

J: TRBJ2-1
D: .
V: TRBV10-1
size: .
CDR3: CASSERWESQFF
DNA: TGCGCCAGCAGCGAACGGTGGGAGAGCCAGTTCTTC

J: TRBJ1-2
D: .
V: TRBV6-5
size: .
CDR3: CASSYRTQGLNGYTF
DNA: TGTGCCAGCAGTTACCGAACCCAGGGGCTCAATGGCTACACCTTC

J: TRBJ2-7
D: .
V: TRBV19
size: .
CDR3: CASSTTLDTYEQYF
DNA: TGTGCCAGTAGTACCACCCTCGACACCTACGAGCAGTACTTC

J: TRBJ2-7
D: TRBD2
V: TRBV19
size: .
CDR3: CASSIAGGSSYEQYF
DNA: TGTGCCAGTAGTATTGCGGGGGGCAGCTCCTACGAGCAGTACTTC

J: TRBJ1-5
D: TRBD1
V: TRBV4-1
size: .
CDR3: CASSQEWGTLGTANQPQHF
DNA: TGCGCCAGCAGCCAAGAGTGGGGGACCCTCGGGACAGCAAATCAGCCCCAGCATTTT

J: TRBJ1-1
D: .
V: TRBV2
size: .
CDR3: CASRAGLLRGTEAFF
DNA: TGTGCCAGCAGGGCAGGACTTCTGAGGGGGACTGAAGCTTTCTTT

J: TRBJ2-4
D: TRBD1
V: TRBV7-6
size: .
CDR3: CASSLGPGQGADIQYF
DNA: TGTGCCAGCAGCTTAGGACCGGGACAGGGAGCGGACATTCAGTACTTC

J: TRBJ2-3
D: .
V: TRBV5-1
size: .
CDR3: CASSFAEASTDTQYF
DNA: TGCGCCAGCAGCTTCGCGGAGGCTAGCACAGATACGCAGTATTTT

J: TRBJ2-1
D: .
V: TRBV7-2
size: .
CDR3: CASSLTWGGRNEQFF
DNA: TGTGCCAGCAGCTTAACGTGGGGGGGCCGAAATGAGCAGTTCTTC

J: TRBJ1-2
D: TRBD1
V: TRBV5-1
size: .
CDR3: CASSPEGDRVDGYTF
DNA: TGCGCCAGCAGCCCGGAGGGGGACAGGGTAGATGGCTACACCTTC

J: TRBJ2-2
D: .
V: TRBV19
size: few
CDR3: CASSIPVTGELFF
DNA: TGTGCCAGTAGTATTCCCGTCACCGGGGAGCTGTTTTTT

J: TRBJ1-1
D: TRBD1
V: TRBV2
size: .
CDR3: CASPLREGAGEAFF
DNA: TGTGCCAGCCCCCTTCGGGAGGGGGCGGGAGAAGCTTTCTTT

J: TRBJ2-2
D: TRBD2
V: TRBV6-1
size: .
CDR3: CASRTRGAGTGELFF
DNA: TGTGCCAGCAGGACGCGGGGGGCCGGCACCGGGGAGCTGTTTTTT

J: TRBJ1-1
D: .
V: TRBV15
size: once
CDR3: CATSRAGGTEAFF
DNA: TGTGCCACCAGCAGGGCCGGGGGCACTGAAGCTTTCTTT

J: TRBJ2-7
D: TRBD1
V: TRBV7-8
size: few
CDR3: CASSPRTGGGYEQYF
DNA: TGTGCCAGCAGCCCGCGGACAGGGGGGGGCTACGAGCAGTACTTC

J: TRBJ1-5
D: TRBD1
V: TRBV19
size: .
CDR3: CASIGTGSYSNQPQHF
DNA: TGTGCCAGTATCGGGACAGGATCTTATAGCAATCAGCCCCAGCATTTT

J: TRBJ1-1
D: .
V: TRBV29-1
size: few
CDR3: CSGANTEAFF
DNA: TGCAGCGGGGCGAACACTGAAGCTTTCTTT

J: TRBJ1-6
D: TRBD1
V: TRBV6-5
size: .
CDR3: CASSSPGQGNSPLHF
DNA: TGTGCCAGCAGTTCTCCGGGACAGGGCAATTCACCCCTCCACTTT

J: TRBJ1-3
D: .
V: TRBV6-5
size: .
CDR3: CASYPRLSGNTIYF
DNA: TGTGCCAGTTACCCCAGACTCTCTGGAAACACCATATATTTT

J: TRBJ2-3
D: .
V: TRBV7-2
size: .
CDR3: CASSLEAELSTDTQYF
DNA: TGTGCCAGCAGCTTAGAGGCCGAACTAAGCACAGATACGCAGTATTTT

J: TRBJ1-1
D: .
V: TRBV21-1
size: .
CDR3: CASRGPAEAFF
DNA: TGTGCCAGCAGGGGGCCAGCTGAAGCTTTCTTT

J: TRBJ2-1
D: .
V: TRBV5-1
size: .
CDR3: CASSLFIGGAYNEQFF
DNA: TGCGCCAGCAGCTTGTTTATCGGCGGGGCATACAATGAGCAGTTCTTC

J: TRBJ1-5
D: .
V: TRBV5-8
size: .
CDR3: CASSPLLGGNQPQHF
DNA: TGTGCCAGCAGTCCCCTCCTAGGAGGCAATCAGCCCCAGCATTTT

J: TRBJ2-1
D: TRBD1
V: TRBV5-8
size: few
CDR3: CASSLAVGPGGWDEQFF
DNA: TGTGCCAGCAGCTTGGCCGTAGGTCCAGGGGGCTGGGATGAGCAGTTCTTC

J: TRBJ2-5
D: TRBD2
V: TRBV5-1
size: .
CDR3: CASSFSGGQETQYF
DNA: TGCGCCAGCAGTTTTAGCGGGGGCCAAGAGACCCAGTACTTC

J: TRBJ2-7
D: .
V: TRBV2
size: .
CDR3: CASSVQAVTSYEQYF
DNA: TGTGCCAGCAGTGTGCAAGCGGTAACCTCCTACGAGCAGTACTTC

J: TRBJ1-4
D: TRBD1
V: TRBV4-1
size: .
CDR3: CASSRIPPGTANEKLFF
DNA: TGCGCCAGCAGCCGGATACCCCCCGGGACAGCAAATGAAAAACTGTTTTTT

J: TRBJ2-7
D: TRBD2
V: TRBV18
size: .
CDR3: CASSPRGLGFYEQYF
DNA: TGTGCCAGCTCACCACGGGGACTAGGGTTCTACGAGCAGTACTTC

J: TRBJ2-5
D: TRBD2
V: TRBV5-5
size: .
CDR3: CASSQSGGDVETQYF
DNA: TGTGCCAGCAGCCAGAGCGGGGGGGATGTGGAGACCCAGTACTTC

J: TRBJ2-5
D: TRBD1
V: TRBV7-7
size: .
CDR3: CASSLGAGGRGETQYF
DNA: TGTGCCAGCAGCTTAGGGGCAGGGGGAAGGGGAGAGACCCAGTACTTC

J: TRBJ2-1
D: .
V: TRBV19
size: .
CDR3: CASSFQKVAAASYNEQFF
DNA: TGTGCCAGTAGTTTCCAGAAAGTAGCGGCGGCCTCCTACAATGAGCAGTTCTTC

J: TRBJ2-3
D: TRBD1
V: TRBV7-9
size: .
CDR3: CASSRQGSTDTQYF
DNA: TGTGCCAGCAGCCGACAGGGTAGCACAGATACGCAGTATTTT

J: TRBJ1-5
D: .
V: TRBV7-6
size: .
CDR3: CASSAAGNNQPQHF
DNA: TGTGCCAGCAGCGCTGCGGGTAACAATCAGCCCCAGCATTTT

J: TRBJ2-5
D: .
V: TRBV10-3
size: .
CDR3: CAISEGLGHETQYF
DNA: TGTGCCATCAGTGAGGGACTGGGCCACGAGACCCAGTACTTC

J: TRBJ2-7
D: .
V: TRBV6-1
size: .
CDR3: CASSEEVGGGLYEQYF
DNA: TGTGCCAGCAGTGAAGAGGTGGGGGGGGGCCTCTACGAGCAGTACTTC

J: TRBJ2-1
D: TRBD2
V: TRBV10-3
size: few
CDR3: CAISGGGGGDEQFF
DNA: TGTGCCATCAGTGGGGGCGGGGGGGGCGATGAGCAGTTCTTC